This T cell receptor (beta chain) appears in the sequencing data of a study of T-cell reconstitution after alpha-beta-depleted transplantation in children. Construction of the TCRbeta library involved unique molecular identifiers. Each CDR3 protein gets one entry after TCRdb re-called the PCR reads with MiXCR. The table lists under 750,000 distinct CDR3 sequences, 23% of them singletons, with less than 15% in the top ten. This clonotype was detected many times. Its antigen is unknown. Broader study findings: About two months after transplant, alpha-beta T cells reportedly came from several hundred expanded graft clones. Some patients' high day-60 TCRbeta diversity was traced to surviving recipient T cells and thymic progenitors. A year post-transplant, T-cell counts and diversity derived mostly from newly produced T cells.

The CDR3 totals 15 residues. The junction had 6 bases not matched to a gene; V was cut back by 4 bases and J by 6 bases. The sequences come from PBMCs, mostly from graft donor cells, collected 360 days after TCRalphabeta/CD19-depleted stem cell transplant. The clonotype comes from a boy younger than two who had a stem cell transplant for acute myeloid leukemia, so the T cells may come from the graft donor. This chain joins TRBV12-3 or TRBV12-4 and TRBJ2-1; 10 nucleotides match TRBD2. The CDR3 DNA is TGTGCCAGCAGTTGGAGCGGGGGGGAGGGCAATGAGCAGTTCTTC. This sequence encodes CASSWSGGEGNEQFF.